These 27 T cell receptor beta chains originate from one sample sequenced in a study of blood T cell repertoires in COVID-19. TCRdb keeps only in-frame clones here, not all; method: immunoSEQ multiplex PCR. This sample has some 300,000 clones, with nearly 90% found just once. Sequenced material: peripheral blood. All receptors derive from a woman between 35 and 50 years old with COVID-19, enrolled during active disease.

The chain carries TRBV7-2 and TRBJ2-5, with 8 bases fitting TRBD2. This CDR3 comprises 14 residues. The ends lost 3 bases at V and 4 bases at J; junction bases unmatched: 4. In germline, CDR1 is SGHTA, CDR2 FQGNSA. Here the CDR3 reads CASSFPAGAETQYF. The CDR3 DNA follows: TGTGCCAGCAGCTTTCCAGCGGGAGCAGAGACCCAGTACTTC.

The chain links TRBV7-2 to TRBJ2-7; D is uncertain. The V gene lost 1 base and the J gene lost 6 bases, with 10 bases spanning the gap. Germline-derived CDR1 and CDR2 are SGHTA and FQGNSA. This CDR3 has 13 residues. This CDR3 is CASSLVTVGEQYF. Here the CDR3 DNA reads TGTGCCAGCAGCTTAGTTACAGTGGGCGAGCAGTACTTC.

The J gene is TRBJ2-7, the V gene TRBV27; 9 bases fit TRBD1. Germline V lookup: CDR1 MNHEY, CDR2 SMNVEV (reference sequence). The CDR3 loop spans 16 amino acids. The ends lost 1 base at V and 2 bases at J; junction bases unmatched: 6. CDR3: CASSLWTGAGPYEQYF. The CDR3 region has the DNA TGTGCCAGCAGTTTATGGACAGGGGCAGGGCCCTACGAGCAGTACTTC.

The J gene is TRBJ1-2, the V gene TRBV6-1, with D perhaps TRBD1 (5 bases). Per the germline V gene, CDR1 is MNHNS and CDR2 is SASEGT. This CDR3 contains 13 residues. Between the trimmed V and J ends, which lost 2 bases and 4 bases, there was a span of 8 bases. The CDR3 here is CASSEWGGYGYTF. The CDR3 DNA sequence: TGTGCCAGCAGTGAATGGGGCGGCTATGGCTACACCTTC.

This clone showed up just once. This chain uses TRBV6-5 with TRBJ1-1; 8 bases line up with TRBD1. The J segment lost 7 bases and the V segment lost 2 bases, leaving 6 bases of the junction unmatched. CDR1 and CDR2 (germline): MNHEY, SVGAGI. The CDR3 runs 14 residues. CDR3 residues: CASSYASTGGEAFF. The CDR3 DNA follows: TGTGCCAGCAGTTACGCGTCCACAGGGGGTGAAGCTTTCTTT.

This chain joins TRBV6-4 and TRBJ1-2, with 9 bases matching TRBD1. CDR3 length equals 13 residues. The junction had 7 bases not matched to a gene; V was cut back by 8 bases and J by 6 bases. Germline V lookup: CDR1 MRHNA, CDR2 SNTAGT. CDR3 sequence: CASGDRTGDGYTF. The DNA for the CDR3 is TGTGCCAGCGGAGACAGGACAGGGGATGGCTACACCTTC.

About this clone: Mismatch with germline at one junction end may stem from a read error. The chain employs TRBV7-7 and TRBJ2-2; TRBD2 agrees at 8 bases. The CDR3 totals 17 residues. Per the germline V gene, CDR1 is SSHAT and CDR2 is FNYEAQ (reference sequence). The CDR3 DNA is TGTGCTAGCAGCTTATTCTCCCCCGGGGGGGCAACCGGGGAGCTGTTTTTT. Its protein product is CASSLFSPGGATGELFF.

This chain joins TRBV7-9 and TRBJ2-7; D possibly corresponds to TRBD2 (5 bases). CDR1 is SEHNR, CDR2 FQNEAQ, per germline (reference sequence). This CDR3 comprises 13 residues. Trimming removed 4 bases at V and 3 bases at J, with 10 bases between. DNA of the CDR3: TGTGCCAGCAGCTACCAGAGCGGCTACGAGCAGTACTTC. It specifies CASSYQSGYEQYF.

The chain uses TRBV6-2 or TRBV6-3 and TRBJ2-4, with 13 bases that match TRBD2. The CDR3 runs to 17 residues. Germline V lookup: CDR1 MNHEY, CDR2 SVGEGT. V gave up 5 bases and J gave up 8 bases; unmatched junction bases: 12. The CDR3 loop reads CASSRTSGSSRGDIQYF. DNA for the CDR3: TGTGCCAGCAGTCGGACTAGCGGGAGCTCCCGGGGGGACATTCAGTACTTC.

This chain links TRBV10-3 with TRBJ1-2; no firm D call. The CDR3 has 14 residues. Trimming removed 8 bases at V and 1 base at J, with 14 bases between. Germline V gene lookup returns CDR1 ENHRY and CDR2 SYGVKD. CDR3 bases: TGTGCCATCGAGCCAGCGGGAGATAACTATGGCTACACCTTC. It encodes CAIEPAGDNYGYTF.

The CDR3 bases are TGTGCCAGCAGCCCCACGGACAGGGGGCCGTACGAGCAGTACTTC. Translated: CASSPTDRGPYEQYF. The J gene is TRBJ2-7, the V gene TRBV5-8, with 11 bases matching TRBD1. Germline CDR1 reads SGHTS; CDR2 reads YDEGEE. Trimming cost V 4 bases and J 4 bases; bases outside gene matches: 7. The CDR3 spans 15 residues.

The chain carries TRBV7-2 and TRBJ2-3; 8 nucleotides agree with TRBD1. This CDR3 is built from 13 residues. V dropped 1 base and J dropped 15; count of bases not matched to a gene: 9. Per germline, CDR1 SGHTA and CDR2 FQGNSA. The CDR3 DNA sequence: TGTGCCAGCAGCTTAGAGACAGGGGTCCCAAGTTATTTT. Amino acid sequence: CASSLETGVPSYF.

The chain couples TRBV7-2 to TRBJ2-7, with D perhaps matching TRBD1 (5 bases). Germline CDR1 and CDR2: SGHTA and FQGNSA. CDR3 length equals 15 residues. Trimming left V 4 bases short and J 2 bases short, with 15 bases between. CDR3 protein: CASSSLLGLTYEQYF. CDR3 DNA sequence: TGTGCCAGCAGCTCCCTCCTGGGGCTAACCTACGAGCAGTACTTC. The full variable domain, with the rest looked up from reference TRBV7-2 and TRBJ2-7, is GAGVSQSPSNKVTEKGKDVELRCDPISGHTALYWYRQSLGQGLEFLIYFQGNSAPDKSGLPSDRFSAERTGGSVSTLTIQRTQQEDSAVYLCASSSLLGLTYEQYFGPGTRLTVT.

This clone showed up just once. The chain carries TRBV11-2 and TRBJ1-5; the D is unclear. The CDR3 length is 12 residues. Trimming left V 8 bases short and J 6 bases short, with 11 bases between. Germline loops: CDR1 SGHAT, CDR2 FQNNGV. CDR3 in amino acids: CASAIAGQPQHF. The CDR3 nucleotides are TGTGCCAGCGCTATCGCGGGTCAGCCCCAGCATTTT.

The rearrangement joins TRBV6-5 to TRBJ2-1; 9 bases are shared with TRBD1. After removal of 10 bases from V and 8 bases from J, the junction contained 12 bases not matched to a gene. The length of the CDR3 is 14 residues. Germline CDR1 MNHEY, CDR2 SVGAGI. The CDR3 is CANRPDRGSDEQFF. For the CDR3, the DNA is TGTGCCAACCGGCCCGACAGGGGGTCGGATGAGCAGTTCTTC.

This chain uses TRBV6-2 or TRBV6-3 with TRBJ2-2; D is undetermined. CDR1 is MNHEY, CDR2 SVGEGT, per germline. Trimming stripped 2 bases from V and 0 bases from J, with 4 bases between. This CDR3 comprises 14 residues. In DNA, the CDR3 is TGTGCCAGCAGTTACAACACGAACACCGGGGAGCTGTTTTTT. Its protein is CASSYNTNTGELFF.

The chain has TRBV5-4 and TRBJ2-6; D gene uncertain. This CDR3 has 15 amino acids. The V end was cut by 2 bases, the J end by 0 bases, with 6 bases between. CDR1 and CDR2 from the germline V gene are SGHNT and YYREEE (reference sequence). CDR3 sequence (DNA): TGTGCCAGCAGCTTTACTCGCTCTGGGGCCAACGTCCTGACTTTC. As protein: CASSFTRSGANVLTF. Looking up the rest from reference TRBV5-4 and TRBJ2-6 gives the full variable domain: ETGVTQSPTHLIKTRGQQVTLRCSSQSGHNTVSWYQQALGQGPQFIFQYYREEENGRGNFPPRFSGLQFPNYSSELNVNALELDDSALYLCASSFTRSGANVLTFGAGSRLTVL.

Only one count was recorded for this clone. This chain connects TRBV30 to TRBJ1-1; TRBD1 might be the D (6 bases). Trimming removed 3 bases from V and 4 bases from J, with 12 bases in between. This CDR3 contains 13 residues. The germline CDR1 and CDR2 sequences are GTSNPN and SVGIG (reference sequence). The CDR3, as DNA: TGTGCCTGGAGGGGGGCAGGCCTCACTGAAGCTTTCTTT. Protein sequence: CAWRGAGLTEAFF.

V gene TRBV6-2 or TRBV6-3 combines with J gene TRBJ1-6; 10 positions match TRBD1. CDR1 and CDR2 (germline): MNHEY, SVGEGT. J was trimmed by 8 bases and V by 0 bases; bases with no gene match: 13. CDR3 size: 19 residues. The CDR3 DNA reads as TGTGCCAGCAGTTACTCAACCCCAGGACAGGGGGAAAGGGATTCACCCCTCCACTTT. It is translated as CASSYSTPGQGERDSPLHF.

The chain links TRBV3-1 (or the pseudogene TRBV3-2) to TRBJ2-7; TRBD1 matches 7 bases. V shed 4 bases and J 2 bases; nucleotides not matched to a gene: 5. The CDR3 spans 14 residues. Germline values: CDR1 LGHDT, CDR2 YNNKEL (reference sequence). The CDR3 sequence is CASSRYRGPYEQYF. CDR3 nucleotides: TGTGCCAGCAGCCGTTACAGGGGACCCTACGAGCAGTACTTC.

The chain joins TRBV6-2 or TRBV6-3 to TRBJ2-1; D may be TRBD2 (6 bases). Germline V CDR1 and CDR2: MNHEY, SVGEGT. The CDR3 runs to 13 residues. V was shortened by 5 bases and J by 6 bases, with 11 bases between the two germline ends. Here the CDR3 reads CASSGRPPNEQFF. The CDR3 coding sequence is TGTGCCAGCAGTGGGAGGCCCCCCAATGAGCAGTTCTTC.

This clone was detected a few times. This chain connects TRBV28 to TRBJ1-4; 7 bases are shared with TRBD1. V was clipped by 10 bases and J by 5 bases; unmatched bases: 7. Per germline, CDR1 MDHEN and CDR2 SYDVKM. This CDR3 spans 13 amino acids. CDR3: CATKGQINEKLFF. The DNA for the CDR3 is TGTGCCACCAAGGGACAGATAAATGAAAAACTGTTTTTT.

The CDR3 nucleotides are TGTGCCAGCAGCCGACAGGGCAGTCAGCCCCAGCATTTT. It encodes CASSRQGSQPQHF. V usage is TRBV7-2 and J usage is TRBJ1-5; 7 bases line up with TRBD1. With 5 bases clipped from V and 6 bases from J, the junction kept 4 bases outside the gene matches. The length of the CDR3 is 13 residues. The germline V gene encodes CDR1 SGHTA and CDR2 FQGNSA. The full variable domain, with the rest looked up from reference TRBV7-2 and TRBJ1-5, is GAGVSQSPSNKVTEKGKDVELRCDPISGHTALYWYRQSLGQGLEFLIYFQGNSAPDKSGLPSDRFSAERTGGSVSTLTIQRTQQEDSAVYLCASSRQGSQPQHFGDGTRLSIL.

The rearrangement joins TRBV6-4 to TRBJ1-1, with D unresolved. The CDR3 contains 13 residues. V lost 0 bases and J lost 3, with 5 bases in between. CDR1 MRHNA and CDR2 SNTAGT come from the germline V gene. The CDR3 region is CASSDSQYTEAFF. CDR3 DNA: TGTGCCAGCAGTGACTCACAATACACTGAAGCTTTCTTT.

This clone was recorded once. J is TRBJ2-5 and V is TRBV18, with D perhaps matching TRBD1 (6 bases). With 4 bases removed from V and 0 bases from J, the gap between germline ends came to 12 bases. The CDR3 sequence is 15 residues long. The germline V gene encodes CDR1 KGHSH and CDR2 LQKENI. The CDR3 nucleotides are TGTGCCAGCTCACGAACAGGGATGGACCAAGAGACCCAGTACTTC. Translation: CASSRTGMDQETQYF.

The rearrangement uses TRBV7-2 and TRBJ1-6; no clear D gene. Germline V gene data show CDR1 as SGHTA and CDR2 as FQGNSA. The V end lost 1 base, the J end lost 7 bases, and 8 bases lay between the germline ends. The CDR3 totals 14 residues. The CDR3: CASSLVQTNSPLHF. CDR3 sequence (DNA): TGTGCCAGCAGCTTAGTACAGACCAATTCACCCCTCCACTTT. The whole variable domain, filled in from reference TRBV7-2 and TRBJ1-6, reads GAGVSQSPSNKVTEKGKDVELRCDPISGHTALYWYRQSLGQGLEFLIYFQGNSAPDKSGLPSDRFSAERTGGSVSTLTIQRTQQEDSAVYLCASSLVQTNSPLHFGNGTRLTVT.

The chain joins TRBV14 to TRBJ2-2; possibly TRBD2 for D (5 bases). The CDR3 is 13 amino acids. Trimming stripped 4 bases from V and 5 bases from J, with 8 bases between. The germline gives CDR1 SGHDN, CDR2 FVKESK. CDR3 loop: CASSRGGTGELFF. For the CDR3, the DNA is TGTGCCAGCAGCCGAGGAGGTACCGGGGAGCTGTTTTTT.